This T cell receptor beta chain was found in a study of relationships among human T cell subsets. The T cell receptor alpha and beta CDR3 regions were amplified from mRNA by semiquantitative ARM-PCR. Exponential amplification used communal superprimers after tagged nested gene-specific primers in ARM-PCR. TCRdb reprocessed the multiplex PCR reads via MiXCR and lists one record per CDR3 protein. The sample lists over 10,000 distinct CDR3 sequences, around 64% seen once, with about 27% in the top ten. Whole-study findings and limits: Some CD4+CD8+ double-positive cells may remain after bead sorting. Many CDR3s were shared across Th1, Th2 and regulatory subsets.

For this clonotype: The antigen is unknown.

With 6 bases removed from V and 6 bases from J, the gap between germline ends came to 8 bases. The CDR3 covers 12 residues. Germline CDR1 is SGHNT and CDR2 is YENEEA. The Th1 cells were the flow-through after CD25, CD56 and CD294 bead selections. The V gene is TRBV11-3, the J gene TRBJ2-2; D unresolved. This TCR was sampled from a middle-aged man in good health. The specimen sequenced was CD4+ Th1 cells sorted from blood. The CDR3 DNA reads as TGTGCCAGCAGATTAAACGCCGGGGAGCTGTTTTTT. This gives the protein CASRLNAGELFF.